This T cell receptor beta chain was sequenced for a study of T-cell memory formation after mild COVID-19. This clonotype was seen at least ten times. TCRdb processed the 5' RACE reads anew with MiXCR; each CDR3 protein has one entry. The profile shows 100,000 to 150,000 distinct CDR3 sequences, around 15% of them singletons. The CDR3 runs to 17 residues. With 4 bases clipped from V and 0 bases from J, the junction kept 4 bases outside the gene matches. The germline V gene encodes CDR1 SGHTA and CDR2 FQGNSA. This chain uses TRBV7-2 with TRBJ2-6; 9 nucleotides match TRBD1. The receptor was derived from a man younger than 35 who had mild COVID-19 (a few samples of this study predate the infection). Cell type and time point are not known. The sequencing sample was made of PBMCs or a T cell subset sorted from them (not recorded which). This CDR3 reads CASSWGQGLSGANVLTF. The CDR3, as DNA: TGTGCCAGCAGCTGGGGACAGGGACTCTCTGGGGCCAACGTCCTGACTTTC.